This T cell receptor (beta chain) stems from a study of Ad26.COV2.S vaccination and SARS-CoV-2 variants. Measured with immunoSEQ multiplex PCR; TCRdb has only the in-frame clones, and not every one. The repertoire holds around 100,000 clones, roughly 80% seen once, with around 16% in the top ten. Germline CDR1 reads ENHRY; CDR2 reads SYGVKD. The ends lost 10 bases at V and 0 bases at J; junction bases unmatched: 9. CDR3 length equals 15 residues. Study observations and caveats: TCR breadth and depth estimates may have understated total T cell responses.

As to this clone: Its cognate antigen is unknown.

This chain links TRBV10-3 with TRBJ2-1; 7 bases align to TRBD2. The specimen was peripheral blood, collected after recovery from COVID-19. This TCR was sampled from a human donor who had recovered from COVID-19. CDR3 in DNA: TGTGCCACGGGAGCGGGCGGGGGCTCCTACAATGAGCAGTTCTTC. Protein: CATGAGGGSYNEQFF.